These T cell receptor beta chains were read from a single sample in a study of blood T cell repertoires in COVID-19. Some clones are missing from TCRdb's copy, which holds only in-frame ones; the method was immunoSEQ multiplex PCR. The table lists around 200,000 clones, about 85% of them singletons, with about 20% in the top ten. Material for sequencing was peripheral blood. The receptors derive from a person aged 65 to 85 with COVID-19, enrolled during active disease. CDR3s include the opening cysteine and the closing phenylalanine or tryptophan. Fields, in order: J gene, clone size, D gene, V gene, CDR3 DNA, CDR3 protein. The D gene is left open where the match is weak. Rows may omit the clone size; those that give it use once, few, many or a size class.

>TRBJ2-5|.|.|TRBV11-2
TGTGCCAGCAGCCCGGCCCCGCGGGGAGAGACCCAGTACTTC
CASSPAPRGETQYF
>TRBJ2-5|.|TRBD1|TRBV6-5
TGTGCCAGCTCCCCAGGGGACAGGGTAGGCGAGACCCAGTACTTC
CASSPGDRVGETQYF
>TRBJ2-7|.|TRBD2|TRBV9
TGTGCCAGCAGCGTATCCGGGACTAGCTCTTACGAGCAGTACTTC
CASSVSGTSSYEQYF
>TRBJ2-7|.|TRBD2|TRBV28
TGTGCCAGCCGTGGGGTCTGGCGGGGGTCCTACGAGCAGTACTTC
CASRGVWRGSYEQYF
>TRBJ1-1|.|.|TRBV7-9
TGTGCCAGCAGCCACAACAGGAACACTGAAGCTTTCTTT
CASSHNRNTEAFF
>TRBJ2-7|.|.|TRBV7-2
TGTGCCAGCACAGGATTGAATAGGCAAGTGGGCGAGCAGTACTTC
CASTGLNRQVGEQYF
>TRBJ2-7|few|.|TRBV6-2/TRBV6-3
TGTGCCAGCAGTTACAATTGGAGGAGCTCCTACGAGCAGTACTTC
CASSYNWRSSYEQYF
>TRBJ2-7|.|TRBD1|TRBV10-3
TGTGCCATCAGTCCGGGACAGGGCAATGGCATCTACGAGCAGTACTTC
CAISPGQGNGIYEQYF
>TRBJ1-1|.|TRBD1|TRBV5-4
TGTGCCAGCAGCTCACAGGGGGTAACTGAAGCTTTCTTT
CASSSQGVTEAFF
>TRBJ1-1|.|.|TRBV29-1
TGCAGCGTTTCCGGGTCAGGGGTTGCTTTCTTT
CSVSGSGVAFF
>TRBJ2-5|once|.|TRBV25-1
TGTGCCAGCAGTGAATATTTCTCCGGGAAAAAAGAGACCCAGTACTTC
CASSEYFSGKKETQYF
>TRBJ1-4|.|TRBD1|TRBV10-3
TGTGCCATCAGTGTCGGGACAGGGGGTAGGGAAAAACTGTTTTTT
CAISVGTGGREKLFF
>TRBJ2-7|.|TRBD1|TRBV19
TGTGCCAGTAGTAGGGACAGGGGGACCTACGAGCAGTACTTC
CASSRDRGTYEQYF
>TRBJ2-1|.|TRBD2|TRBV7-2
TGTGCCAGCAGCTTCTCTAGCGGGTTTGGGGATGAGCAGTTCTTC
CASSFSSGFGDEQFF
>TRBJ2-3|.|TRBD2|TRBV7-3
TGTGCCAGCAGCTCGGGGACTAGCGGGGATACGCAGTATTTT
CASSSGTSGDTQYF
>TRBJ2-1|once|.|TRBV4-3
TGCGCCAGCAGCCAGCAAAGAGGAGGGAGTGAGCAGTTCTTC
CASSQQRGGSEQFF
>TRBJ1-6|.|.|TRBV27
TGTGCCAGCAGTGGGGCAGGTTATTATAATTCACCCCTCCACTTT
CASSGAGYYNSPLHF
>TRBJ1-2|.|.|TRBV21-1
TGTGCCAGCACTAAAATCTATGGCTACACCTTC
CASTKIYGYTF
>TRBJ2-7|.|.|TRBV11-2
TGTGCCAGCAGCTTAGACGGGGGTTTCGAGCAGTACTTC
CASSLDGGFEQYF
>TRBJ2-7|.|TRBD1|TRBV6-7
TGTGCCAGCAGTTCCCGGGACAGGGCTTCCTACGAGCAGTACTTC
CASSSRDRASYEQYF
>TRBJ2-7|.|.|TRBV5-8
TGTGCCAGCAGCGGCTCGGGGGTTCTGTACTTC
CASSGSGVLYF
>TRBJ2-7|few|TRBD1|TRBV19
TGTGCCAGTAGTGCGACAGGGGTTACCTACGAGCAGTACTTC
CASSATGVTYEQYF
>TRBJ1-2|.|TRBD1|TRBV5-8
TGTGCCAGCAGCTTGGCAGGGGGCTATGGCTACACCTTC
CASSLAGGYGYTF
>TRBJ1-1|few|.|TRBV7-2
TGTGCCAGCAGCTTAAGCGGCGGCGGCACTGAAGCTTTCTTT
CASSLSGGGTEAFF
>TRBJ1-5|.|.|TRBV9
TGTGCCAGCAGCGTAGGAACGGCCGGGCAGCCCCAGCATTTT
CASSVGTAGQPQHF
>TRBJ2-3|.|TRBD1|TRBV24-1
TGTGCCACCAGTGATTCCGACAGGGCAATTAGCACAGATACGCAGTATTTT
CATSDSDRAISTDTQYF
>TRBJ2-3|.|.|TRBV5-1
TGCGCCAGCAGCTTGGCGGGTACCACAGATACGCAGTATTTT
CASSLAGTTDTQYF
>TRBJ2-5|.|.|TRBV7-2
TGTGCCAGCAGCCCCCTAATGGGAGCCCAGTACTTC
CASSPLMGAQYF
>TRBJ1-2|.|.|TRBV5-5
TGTGCCAGCAGCCTCGTCCTAAACTATGGCTACACCTTC
CASSLVLNYGYTF
>TRBJ1-6|.|TRBD1|TRBV11-2
TGTGCCAGCAGCTTTGGCCAGGGGGACAATTCACCCCTCCACTTT
CASSFGQGDNSPLHF
>TRBJ2-7|.|TRBD2|TRBV19
TGTGCCAGCGCGCCCCTAGCGGGGGTGACCTACGAGCAGTACTTC
CASAPLAGVTYEQYF
>TRBJ2-7|.|.|TRBV21-1
TGTGCCAGCAGAGCGGGACAGGGGGCCTACGAGCAGTACTTC
CASRAGQGAYEQYF
>TRBJ1-4|few|TRBD1|TRBV7-9
TGTGCCAGCAGCTTTTCCACAGGGGCGGGGGAAAAACTGTTTTTT
CASSFSTGAGEKLFF